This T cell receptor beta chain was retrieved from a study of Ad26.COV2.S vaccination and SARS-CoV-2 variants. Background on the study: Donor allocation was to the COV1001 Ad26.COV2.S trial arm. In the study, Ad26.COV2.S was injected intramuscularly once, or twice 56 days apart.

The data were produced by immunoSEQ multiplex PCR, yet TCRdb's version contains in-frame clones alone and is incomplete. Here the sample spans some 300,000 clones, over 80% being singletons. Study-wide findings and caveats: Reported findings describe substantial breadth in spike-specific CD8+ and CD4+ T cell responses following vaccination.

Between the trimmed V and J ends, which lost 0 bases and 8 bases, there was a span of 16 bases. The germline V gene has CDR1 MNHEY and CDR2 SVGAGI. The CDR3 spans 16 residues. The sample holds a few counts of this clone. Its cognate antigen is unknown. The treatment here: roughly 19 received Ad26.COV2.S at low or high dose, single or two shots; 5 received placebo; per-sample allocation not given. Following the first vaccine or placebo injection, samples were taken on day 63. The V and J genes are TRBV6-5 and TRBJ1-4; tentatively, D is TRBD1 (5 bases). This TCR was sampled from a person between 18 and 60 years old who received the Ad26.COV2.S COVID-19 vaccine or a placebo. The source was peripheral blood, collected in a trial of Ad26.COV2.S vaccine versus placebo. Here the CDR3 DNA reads TGTGCCAGCAGTTACTCGAAGGCAAGCTCAGGGGAAAAACTGTTTTTT. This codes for CASSYSKASSGEKLFF.